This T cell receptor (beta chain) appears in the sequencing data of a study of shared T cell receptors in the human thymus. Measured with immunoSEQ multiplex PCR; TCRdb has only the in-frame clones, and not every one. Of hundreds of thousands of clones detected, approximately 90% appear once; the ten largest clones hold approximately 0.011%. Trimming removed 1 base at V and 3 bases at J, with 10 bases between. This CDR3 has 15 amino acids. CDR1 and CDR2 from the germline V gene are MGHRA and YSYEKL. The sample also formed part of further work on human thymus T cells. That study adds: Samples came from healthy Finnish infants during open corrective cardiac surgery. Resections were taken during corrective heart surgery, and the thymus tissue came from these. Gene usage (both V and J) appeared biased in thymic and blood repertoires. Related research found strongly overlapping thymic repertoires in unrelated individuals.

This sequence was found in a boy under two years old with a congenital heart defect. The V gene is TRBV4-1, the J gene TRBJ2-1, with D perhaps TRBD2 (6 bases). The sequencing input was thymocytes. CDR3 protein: CASSQGLGGYNEQFF. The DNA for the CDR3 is TGCGCCAGCAGCCAAGGTCTGGGGGGCTACAATGAGCAGTTCTTC.